The TCR beta chain under discussion was sequenced for a study of T cells in narcolepsy. Using immunoSEQ multiplex PCR, the repertoire was profiled, and TCRdb retains in-frame clones only, with some absent. The profile covers about 30,000 clones, with about four fifths appearing a single time and more than 0.9% taken by the ten largest. The length of the CDR3 is 15 residues. Germline lookup yields CDR1 SGHKS and CDR2 YYEKEE (reference sequence). Between the trimmed V and J ends, which lost 4 bases and 0 bases, there was a span of 13 bases. This clone was observed once. The rearrangement joins TRBV5-5 to TRBJ1-2; no firm D call. This TCR was sampled from a human donor with narcolepsy. The specimen was CD45RA- memory CD4+ T cells from PBMCs. The CDR3 coding sequence is TGTGCCAGCAGCCGTTCCGTCAATACTAACTATGGCTACACCTTC. Amino acid sequence: CASSRSVNTNYGYTF.